A selection of T cell receptor beta chains follows, all from one sample in a study of shared clonotypes between healthy human individuals. The assay was immunoSEQ multiplex PCR, and TCRdb's table has in-frame clones only and misses some. The sample includes over a million clones, roughly 96% of them seen just once. The sequencing input was naive CD4+ T cells sorted from blood. These receptors were obtained from a man aged 25 to 45 in good health. Both conserved end residues are part of each CDR3. The order of the fields is clone size, D gene, CDR3 length, V gene, J gene, CDR3 protein, CDR3 DNA. The D gene is left open where the match is weak. The size field is filled for only some rows; it gives once, few, many or a size class.

size: .
D: .
length: 14
V: TRBV19
J: TRBJ2-7
CDR3: CASSNQRGSYEQYF
DNA: TGTGCCAGTAGTAACCAGCGAGGCTCCTACGAGCAGTACTTC

size: .
D: .
length: 16
V: TRBV12-2
J: TRBJ1-5
CDR3: CASRTPRDRSNQPQHF
DNA: TGTGCAAGTCGCACCCCCCGGGACAGAAGCAATCAGCCCCAGCATTTT

size: .
D: TRBD2
length: 16
V: TRBV5-6
J: TRBJ2-1
CDR3: CASSSPGLGSINEQFF
DNA: TGTGCCAGCAGCTCCCCGGGACTAGGCTCCATTAATGAGCAGTTCTTC

size: .
D: .
length: 15
V: TRBV5-1
J: TRBJ2-1
CDR3: CASSPVLGGPNEQFF
DNA: TGCGCCAGCAGCCCGGTTTTAGGGGGACCGAATGAGCAGTTCTTC

size: .
D: .
length: 11
V: TRBV29-1
J: TRBJ1-4
CDR3: CSGQINEKLFF
DNA: TGCAGCGGGCAAATAAATGAAAAACTGTTTTTT

size: .
D: .
length: 14
V: TRBV11-2
J: TRBJ2-5
CDR3: CASSLDLLQGTQYF
DNA: TGTGCCAGCAGCTTAGATCTACTCCAGGGGACCCAGTACTTC

size: .
D: .
length: 12
V: TRBV18
J: TRBJ2-3
CDR3: CASYSNFNTQYF
DNA: TGTGCCAGCTACAGCAATTTCAATACGCAGTATTTT

size: .
D: TRBD1
length: 14
V: TRBV2
J: TRBJ2-7
CDR3: CASSDQGTGYEQYF
DNA: TGTGCCAGCAGTGATCAGGGGACAGGCTACGAGCAGTACTTC

size: .
D: TRBD1
length: 15
V: TRBV6-1
J: TRBJ2-7
CDR3: CASSFMPGQNYEQYF
DNA: TGTGCCAGCAGCTTTATGCCGGGACAGAACTACGAGCAGTACTTC

size: .
D: TRBD2
length: 15
V: TRBV11-2
J: TRBJ2-1
CDR3: CASSQGLAASNEQFF
DNA: TGTGCCAGCAGCCAGGGACTAGCCGCGTCCAATGAGCAGTTCTTC

size: once
D: TRBD2
length: 16
V: TRBV5-6
J: TRBJ2-1
CDR3: CASSSPGLASNNEQFF
DNA: TGTGCCAGCAGCTCGCCGGGACTAGCGTCTAACAATGAGCAGTTCTTC

size: .
D: .
length: 15
V: TRBV18
J: TRBJ1-2
CDR3: CASSPGPATNYGYTF
DNA: TGTGCCAGCTCGCCCGGTCCCGCGACTAACTATGGCTACACCTTC

size: .
D: .
length: 13
V: TRBV19
J: TRBJ2-2
CDR3: CASSRLFSGELFF
DNA: TGTGCCAGTAGTCGGCTATTTTCCGGGGAGCTGTTTTTT

size: .
D: .
length: 15
V: TRBV5-1
J: TRBJ2-7
CDR3: CASSLGAANNYEQYF
DNA: TGCGCCAGCAGCTTAGGCGCGGCCAATAACTACGAGCAGTACTTC

size: once
D: .
length: 13
V: TRBV5-5
J: TRBJ2-7
CDR3: CASSFPDGYEQYF
DNA: TGTGCCAGCAGCTTCCCTGATGGGTACGAGCAGTACTTC

size: .
D: TRBD1
length: 16
V: TRBV13
J: TRBJ1-1
CDR3: CASSPPRQGAWTEAFF
DNA: TGTGCCAGCAGCCCCCCCCGACAGGGGGCTTGGACTGAAGCTTTCTTT

size: .
D: .
length: 16
V: TRBV5-4
J: TRBJ2-3
CDR3: CASSLNSGRATDTQYF
DNA: TGTGCCAGCAGCTTGAATTCTGGCAGGGCCACAGATACGCAGTATTTT

size: .
D: .
length: 14
V: TRBV5-1
J: TRBJ2-7
CDR3: CASSSMTAVYEQYF
DNA: TGCGCCAGCAGCTCCATGACAGCCGTCTACGAGCAGTACTTC

size: .
D: .
length: 12
V: TRBV18
J: TRBJ2-7
CDR3: CASSRDGYEQYF
DNA: TGTGCCAGCTCACGTGACGGCTACGAGCAGTACTTC

size: once
D: TRBD1
length: 15
V: TRBV18
J: TRBJ1-1
CDR3: CASSLGTGMNTEAFF
DNA: TGTGCCAGCTCACTAGGGACAGGGATGAACACTGAAGCTTTCTTT

size: .
D: .
length: 15
V: TRBV5-1
J: TRBJ1-1
CDR3: CASSLGPGGNTEAFF
DNA: TGCGCCAGCAGCTTGGGGCCCGGGGGGAACACTGAAGCTTTCTTT

size: .
D: TRBD1
length: 15
V: TRBV5-1
J: TRBJ1-2
CDR3: CASSLAGQQMYGYTF
DNA: TGCGCCAGCAGCTTGGCGGGACAGCAAATGTATGGCTACACCTTC

size: .
D: .
length: 15
V: TRBV4-2
J: TRBJ1-1
CDR3: CASSQDTRGVTEAFF
DNA: TGTGCCAGCAGCCAAGACACAAGGGGGGTCACTGAAGCTTTCTTT

size: .
D: TRBD2
length: 16
V: TRBV7-9
J: TRBJ2-3
CDR3: CASSLGLAAGTDTQYF
DNA: TGTGCCAGCAGCTTGGGACTAGCGGCGGGCACAGATACGCAGTATTTT

size: .
D: .
length: 9
V: TRBV7-2
J: TRBJ2-5
CDR3: CAKQETQYF
DNA: TGTGCGAAACAAGAGACCCAGTACTTC

size: .
D: .
length: 14
V: TRBV7-3
J: TRBJ2-2
CDR3: CASSPRTPSGELFF
DNA: TGTGCCAGCAGCCCCCGGACACCTTCGGGGGAGCTGTTTTTT

size: .
D: .
length: 14
V: TRBV2
J: TRBJ1-1
CDR3: CASSASQMNTEAFF
DNA: TGTGCCAGCAGTGCCTCTCAGATGAACACTGAAGCTTTCTTT

size: .
D: .
length: 15
V: TRBV28
J: TRBJ2-2
CDR3: CASSFPGPQAGELFF
DNA: TGTGCCAGCAGCTTTCCGGGACCCCAAGCCGGGGAGCTGTTTTTT

size: .
D: .
length: 15
V: TRBV28
J: TRBJ2-2
CDR3: CASSLVAGPTGELFF
DNA: TGTGCCAGCAGTTTAGTCGCGGGACCCACCGGGGAGCTGTTTTTT

size: .
D: TRBD1
length: 17
V: TRBV12-5
J: TRBJ2-1
CDR3: CASGWTPDRGSYNEQFF
DNA: TGTGCTAGTGGTTGGACGCCTGACAGGGGTTCCTACAATGAGCAGTTCTTC

size: .
D: TRBD1
length: 15
V: TRBV5-4
J: TRBJ1-1
CDR3: CASSPRTGSHTEAFF
DNA: TGTGCCAGCAGCCCACGGACAGGGAGTCACACTGAAGCTTTCTTT

size: .
D: .
length: 15
V: TRBV9
J: TRBJ2-1
CDR3: CASSVAAGLHNEQFF
DNA: TGTGCCAGCAGCGTAGCGGCCGGACTTCACAATGAGCAGTTCTTC

size: .
D: .
length: 16
V: TRBV28
J: TRBJ1-1
CDR3: CASSVQGLDQKIEAFF
DNA: TGTGCCAGCAGTGTACAGGGATTGGACCAAAAAATTGAAGCTTTCTTT

size: .
D: TRBD1
length: 18
V: TRBV27
J: TRBJ1-2
CDR3: CASSKQGTGAANFYGYTF
DNA: TGTGCCAGCAGTAAGCAGGGGACAGGGGCCGCTAATTTCTATGGCTACACCTTC

size: .
D: TRBD2
length: 16
V: TRBV18
J: TRBJ2-5
CDR3: CASSRGLAGFAETQYF
DNA: TGTGCCAGCTCACGCGGACTAGCGGGATTCGCAGAGACCCAGTACTTC

size: .
D: TRBD2
length: 17
V: TRBV11-2
J: TRBJ2-1
CDR3: CASSTFRTSGRANEQFF
DNA: TGTGCCAGCAGCACCTTCCGGACTAGCGGGAGGGCTAATGAGCAGTTCTTC

size: once
D: TRBD2
length: 19
V: TRBV18
J: TRBJ2-1
CDR3: CASSPLIPSGKGGYNEQFF
DNA: TGTGCCAGCTCACCACTAATTCCTAGCGGGAAAGGGGGCTACAATGAGCAGTTCTTC

size: .
D: TRBD1
length: 14
V: TRBV28
J: TRBJ1-2
CDR3: CASSIQGVGYGYTF
DNA: TGTGCCAGCAGTATCCAGGGGGTAGGCTATGGCTACACCTTC

size: .
D: TRBD2
length: 16
V: TRBV4-1
J: TRBJ2-5
CDR3: CASSQDLSGLQETQYF
DNA: TGCGCCAGCAGCCAAGATCTTAGCGGGCTCCAAGAGACCCAGTACTTC

size: .
D: TRBD2
length: 16
V: TRBV2
J: TRBJ2-3
CDR3: CATNILNSGKTDTQYF
DNA: TGTGCCACCAACATTCTAAATAGCGGGAAGACAGATACGCAGTATTTT

size: .
D: .
length: 12
V: TRBV28
J: TRBJ2-2
CDR3: CASSLTTGELFF
DNA: TGTGCCAGCAGTTTAACCACCGGGGAGCTGTTTTTT

size: .
D: .
length: 13
V: TRBV5-1
J: TRBJ2-3
CDR3: CASSLAVSDTQYF
DNA: TGCGCCAGCAGCTTGGCCGTCTCAGATACGCAGTATTTT

size: .
D: TRBD1
length: 16
V: TRBV28
J: TRBJ1-5
CDR3: CASDSSGQGVNQPQHF
DNA: TGTGCCAGCGACAGCTCGGGACAGGGCGTCAATCAGCCCCAGCATTTT

size: .
D: TRBD1
length: 13
V: TRBV6-5
J: TRBJ1-2
CDR3: CASSSDRGYGYTF
DNA: TGTGCCAGCAGTTCGGACAGGGGCTATGGCTACACCTTC

size: .
D: .
length: 11
V: TRBV29-1
J: TRBJ2-3
CDR3: CSARFLDTQYF
DNA: TGCAGCGCGAGGTTTTTAGATACGCAGTATTTT

size: .
D: TRBD2
length: 17
V: TRBV7-2
J: TRBJ2-4
CDR3: CASSFTLAGLAKNIQYF
DNA: TGTGCCAGCAGCTTCACTCTAGCGGGCCTAGCCAAAAACATTCAGTACTTC

size: .
D: .
length: 17
V: TRBV5-8
J: TRBJ2-7
CDR3: CASSQDRERTSRHEQYF
DNA: TGTGCCAGCAGCCAGGACAGGGAGAGGACTAGCCGGCACGAGCAGTACTTC

size: few
D: TRBD1
length: 14
V: TRBV6-5
J: TRBJ1-2
CDR3: CASRPDRGEAGYTF
DNA: TGTGCCAGCAGACCCGACAGGGGTGAGGCTGGCTACACCTTC

size: .
D: .
length: 15
V: TRBV11-2
J: TRBJ1-1
CDR3: CASRPLAGRNTEAFF
DNA: TGTGCCAGCAGACCCCTGGCAGGCCGGAACACTGAAGCTTTCTTT

size: .
D: .
length: 13
V: TRBV28
J: TRBJ2-5
CDR3: CASSPGASLARYF
DNA: TGTGCCAGCAGCCCCGGGGCCTCACTGGCCCGGTACTTC

size: .
D: TRBD2
length: 16
V: TRBV4-3
J: TRBJ2-3
CDR3: CASSQALLTSADTQYF
DNA: TGCGCCAGCAGCCAGGCCTTATTGACTAGCGCAGATACGCAGTATTTT

size: .
D: .
length: 14
V: TRBV7-7
J: TRBJ2-5
CDR3: CASSPTGPGETQYF
DNA: TGTGCCAGCAGCCCTACAGGGCCAGGAGAGACCCAGTACTTC

size: .
D: .
length: 14
V: TRBV7-2
J: TRBJ2-7
CDR3: CASSPPDSAYEQYF
DNA: TGTGCCAGCAGCCCCCCGGACAGTGCCTACGAGCAGTACTTC

size: .
D: .
length: 13
V: TRBV6-1
J: TRBJ1-1
CDR3: CATLHGMNTEAFF
DNA: TGTGCCACCCTACATGGGATGAACACTGAAGCTTTCTTT

size: .
D: .
length: 12
V: TRBV6-1
J: TRBJ2-5
CDR3: CASGTLQETQYF
DNA: TGTGCCAGCGGGACCTTACAAGAGACCCAGTACTTC

size: .
D: .
length: 14
V: TRBV28
J: TRBJ2-7
CDR3: CASSFGPISYEQYF
DNA: TGTGCCAGCAGTTTCGGACCGATCTCCTACGAGCAGTACTTC

size: .
D: .
length: 16
V: TRBV18
J: TRBJ2-3
CDR3: CASSPLPDWSTDTQYF
DNA: TGTGCCAGCTCACCATTACCGGACTGGAGCACAGATACGCAGTATTTT

size: .
D: .
length: 15
V: TRBV4-1
J: TRBJ1-5
CDR3: CASSQGSGVGQPQHF
DNA: TGCGCCAGCAGCCAAGGGAGTGGGGTGGGGCAGCCCCAGCATTTT

size: .
D: TRBD1
length: 16
V: TRBV18
J: TRBJ1-1
CDR3: CASSPGLSDRATEAFF
DNA: TGTGCCAGCTCACCAGGATTGAGCGACAGGGCCACTGAAGCTTTCTTT

size: .
D: .
length: 12
V: TRBV6-6
J: TRBJ2-5
CDR3: CASSPEVETQYF
DNA: TGTGCCAGCAGTCCTGAAGTAGAGACCCAGTACTTC